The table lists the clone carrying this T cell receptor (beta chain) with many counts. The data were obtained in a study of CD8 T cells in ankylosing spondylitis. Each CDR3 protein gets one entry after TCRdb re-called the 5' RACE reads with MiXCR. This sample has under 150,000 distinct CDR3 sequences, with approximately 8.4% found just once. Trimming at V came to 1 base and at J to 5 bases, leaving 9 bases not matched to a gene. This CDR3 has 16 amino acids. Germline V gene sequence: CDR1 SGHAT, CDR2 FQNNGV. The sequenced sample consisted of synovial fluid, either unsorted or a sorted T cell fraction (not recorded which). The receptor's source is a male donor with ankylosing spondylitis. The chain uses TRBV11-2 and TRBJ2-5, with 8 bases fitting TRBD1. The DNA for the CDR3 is TGTGCCAGCAGCTTAGGGGTGGACAGGGTGTACGAGACCCAGTACTTC. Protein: CASSLGVDRVYETQYF.